This T cell receptor (beta chain) was recorded in a study of identical twins. The study's findings and limits: Fewer insertions marked abundant cord blood beta clonotypes; young adult naive trended weakly, memory not at all. Beta out-of-frame sequences showed weaker excess twin sharing. In zero-insertion analyses, partial confounding could arise from invariant MAIT and iNKT cells.

The CDR3 runs 17 residues. Germline V gene data show CDR1 as SGHDN and CDR2 as FVKESK. V lost 6 bases to trimming and J lost 4 bases; unmatched junction nucleotides: 15. This clonotype has at least ten counts. The antigen remains undetermined. TCRdb fed the 5' RACE reads into MiXCR, producing one record per CDR3 protein. The sample holds about 570,000 distinct CDR3 sequences, nearly 10% seen once. The sample was also linked to a second study, of yellow fever vaccine responses in identical twins. That source notes: The authors reported partly convergent, partly personalized vaccine responses in identical twins.

This chain connects TRBV14 to TRBJ2-3; 8 bases map to TRBD2. The sequenced sample consisted of PBMCs. This sequence was found in a woman aged 18-29 years in good health. The CDR3 coding sequence is TGTGCCAGCAGGTTTGGGCCCCCGGGGGGGACCGCAGATACGCAGTATTTT. The encoded protein is CASRFGPPGGTADTQYF.